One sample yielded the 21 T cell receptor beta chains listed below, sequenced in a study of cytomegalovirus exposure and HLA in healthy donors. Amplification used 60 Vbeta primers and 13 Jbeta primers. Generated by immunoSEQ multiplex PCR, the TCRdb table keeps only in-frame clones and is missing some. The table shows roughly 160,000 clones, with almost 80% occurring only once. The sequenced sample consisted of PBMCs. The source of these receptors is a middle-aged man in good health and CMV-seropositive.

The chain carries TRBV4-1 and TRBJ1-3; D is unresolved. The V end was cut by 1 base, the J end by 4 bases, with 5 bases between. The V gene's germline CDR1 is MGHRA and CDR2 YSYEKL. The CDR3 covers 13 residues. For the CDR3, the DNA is TGCGCCAGCAGCCAAGTCCGGGGAAACACCATATATTTT. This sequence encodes CASSQVRGNTIYF.

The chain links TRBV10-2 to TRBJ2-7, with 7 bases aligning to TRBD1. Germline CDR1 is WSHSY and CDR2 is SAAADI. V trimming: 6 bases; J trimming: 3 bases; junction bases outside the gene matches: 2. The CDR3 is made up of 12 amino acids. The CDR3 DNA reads TGCGCCAGCAGCTGGGACAGCTACGAGCAGTACTTC. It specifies CASSWDSYEQYF.

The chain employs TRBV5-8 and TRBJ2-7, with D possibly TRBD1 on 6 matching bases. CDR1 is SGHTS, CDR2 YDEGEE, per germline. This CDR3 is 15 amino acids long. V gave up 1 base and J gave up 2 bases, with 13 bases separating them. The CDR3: CASSLRAGAAYEQYF. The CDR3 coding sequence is TGTGCCAGCAGCTTGCGTGCAGGGGCAGCCTACGAGCAGTACTTC.

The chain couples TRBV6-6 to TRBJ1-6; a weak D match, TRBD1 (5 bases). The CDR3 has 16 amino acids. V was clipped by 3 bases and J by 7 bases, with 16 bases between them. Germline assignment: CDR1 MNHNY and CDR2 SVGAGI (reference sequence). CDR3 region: CASSYLSPTENSPLHF. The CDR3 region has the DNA TGTGCCAGCAGTTATTTGAGCCCGACAGAGAATTCACCCCTCCACTTT.

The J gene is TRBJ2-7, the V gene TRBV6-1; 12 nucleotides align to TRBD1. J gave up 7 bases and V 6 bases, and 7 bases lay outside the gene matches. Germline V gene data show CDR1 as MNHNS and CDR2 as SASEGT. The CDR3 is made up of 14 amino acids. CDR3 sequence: CASSRDRGLGEQYF. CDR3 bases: TGTGCCAGCAGCCGGGACAGGGGGCTGGGGGAGCAGTACTTC.

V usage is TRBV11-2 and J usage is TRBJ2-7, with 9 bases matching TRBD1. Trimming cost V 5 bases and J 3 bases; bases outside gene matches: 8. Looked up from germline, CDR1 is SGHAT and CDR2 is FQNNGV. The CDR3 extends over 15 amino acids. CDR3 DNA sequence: TGTGCCAGCAGCCGGGGCGGGGGACAGGGCTACGAGCAGTACGTC. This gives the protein CASSRGGGQGYEQYV.

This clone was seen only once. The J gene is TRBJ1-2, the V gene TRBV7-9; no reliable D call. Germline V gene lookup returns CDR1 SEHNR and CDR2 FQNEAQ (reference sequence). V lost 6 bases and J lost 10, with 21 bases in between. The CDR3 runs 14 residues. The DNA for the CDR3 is TGTGCCAGCAGTCGAGCGGGCAGACGGTCATACTACACCTTC. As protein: CASSRAGRRSYYTF.

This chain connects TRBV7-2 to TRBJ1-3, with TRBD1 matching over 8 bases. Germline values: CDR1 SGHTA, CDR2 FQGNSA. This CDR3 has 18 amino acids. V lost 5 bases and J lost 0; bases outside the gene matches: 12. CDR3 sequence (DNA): TGTGCCAGCAGCAAGCGGACAGGGACGGGTGTCTCTGGAAACACCATATATTTT. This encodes CASSKRTGTGVSGNTIYF. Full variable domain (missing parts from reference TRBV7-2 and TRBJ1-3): GAGVSQSPSNKVTEKGKDVELRCDPISGHTALYWYRQSLGQGLEFLIYFQGNSAPDKSGLPSDRFSAERTGGSVSTLTIQRTQQEDSAVYLCASSKRTGTGVSGNTIYFGEGSWLTVV.

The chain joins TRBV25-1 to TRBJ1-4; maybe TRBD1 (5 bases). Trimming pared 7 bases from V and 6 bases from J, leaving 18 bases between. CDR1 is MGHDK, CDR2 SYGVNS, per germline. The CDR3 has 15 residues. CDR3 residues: CASTDSGGSDEKLFF. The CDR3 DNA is TGTGCCAGCACCGATTCGGGGGGGTCGGATGAAAAACTGTTTTTT.

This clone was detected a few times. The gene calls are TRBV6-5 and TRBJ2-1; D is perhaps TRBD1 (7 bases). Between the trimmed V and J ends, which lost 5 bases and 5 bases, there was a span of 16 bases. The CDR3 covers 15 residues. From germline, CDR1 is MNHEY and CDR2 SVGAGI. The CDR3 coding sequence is TGTGCCAGCAGTCCTACAGGGGCGGGGAACAATGAGCAGTTCTTC. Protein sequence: CASSPTGAGNNEQFF.

Here the CDR3 reads CASSWPRLAGALTFSDTQYF. The DNA of the CDR3 is TGCGCCAGCAGCTGGCCCCGCCTAGCGGGGGCCCTTACATTCTCTGATACGCAGTATTTT. This chain uses TRBV5-1 with TRBJ2-3, with TRBD2 identical over 10 bases. V dropped 3 bases and J dropped 6; count of bases not matched to a gene: 22. There are 20 residues in the CDR3. Germline CDR1 is SGHRS and CDR2 is YFSETQ.

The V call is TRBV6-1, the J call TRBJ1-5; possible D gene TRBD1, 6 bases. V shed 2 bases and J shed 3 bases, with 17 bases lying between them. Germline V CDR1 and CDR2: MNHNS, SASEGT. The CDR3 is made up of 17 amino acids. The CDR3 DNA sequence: TGTGCCAGCAGTGAACGGGGGGCAGCTTGGGACAATCAGCCCCAGCATTTT. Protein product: CASSERGAAWDNQPQHF.

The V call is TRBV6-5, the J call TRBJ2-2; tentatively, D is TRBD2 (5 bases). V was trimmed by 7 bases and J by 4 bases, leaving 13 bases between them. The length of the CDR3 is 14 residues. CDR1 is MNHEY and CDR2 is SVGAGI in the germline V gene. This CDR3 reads CASTSRGRTGELFF. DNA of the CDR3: TGTGCCAGCACCTCTCGGGGTCGCACCGGGGAGCTGTTTTTT.

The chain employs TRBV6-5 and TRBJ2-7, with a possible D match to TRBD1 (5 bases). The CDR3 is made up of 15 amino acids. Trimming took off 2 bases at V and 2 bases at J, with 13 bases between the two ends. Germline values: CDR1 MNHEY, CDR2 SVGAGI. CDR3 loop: CASSYVQRGPYEQYF. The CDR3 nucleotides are TGTGCCAGCAGTTACGTTCAAAGGGGTCCCTACGAGCAGTACTTC.

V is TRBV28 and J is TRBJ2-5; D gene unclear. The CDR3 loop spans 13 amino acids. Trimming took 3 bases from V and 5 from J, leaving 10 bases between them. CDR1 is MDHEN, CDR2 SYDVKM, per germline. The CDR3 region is CASSFSSSETQYF. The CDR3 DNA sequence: TGTGCCAGCAGTTTTTCTAGTTCCGAGACCCAGTACTTC.

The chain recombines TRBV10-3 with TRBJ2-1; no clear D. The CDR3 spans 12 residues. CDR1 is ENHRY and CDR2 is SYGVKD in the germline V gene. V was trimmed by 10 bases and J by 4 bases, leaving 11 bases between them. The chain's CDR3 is CATATTYNEQFF. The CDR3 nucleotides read TGTGCCACCGCCACGACTTACAATGAGCAGTTCTTC.

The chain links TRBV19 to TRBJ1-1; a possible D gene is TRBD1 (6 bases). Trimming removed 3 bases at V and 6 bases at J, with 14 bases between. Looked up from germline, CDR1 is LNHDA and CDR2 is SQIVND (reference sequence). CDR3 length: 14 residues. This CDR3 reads CASSMPQRGPEAFF. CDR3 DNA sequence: TGTGCCAGTAGTATGCCACAGCGGGGGCCTGAAGCTTTCTTT. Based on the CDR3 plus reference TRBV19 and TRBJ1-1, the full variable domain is DGGITQSPKYLFRKEGQNVTLSCEQNLNHDAMYWYRQDPGQGLRLIYYSQIVNDFQKGDIAEGYSVSREKKESFPLTVTSAQKNPTAFYLCASSMPQRGPEAFFGQGTRLTVV.

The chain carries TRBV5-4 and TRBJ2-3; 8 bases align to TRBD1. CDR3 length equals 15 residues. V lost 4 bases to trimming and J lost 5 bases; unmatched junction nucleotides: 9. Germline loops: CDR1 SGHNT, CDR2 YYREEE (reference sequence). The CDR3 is CASSGGQGSVDTQYF. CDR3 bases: TGTGCCAGCAGCGGCGGACAGGGAAGTGTAGATACGCAGTATTTT.

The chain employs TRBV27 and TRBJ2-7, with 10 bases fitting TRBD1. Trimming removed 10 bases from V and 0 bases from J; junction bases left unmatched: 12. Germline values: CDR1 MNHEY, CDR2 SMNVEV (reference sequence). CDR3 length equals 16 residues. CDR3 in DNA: TGTGCCATCCCGGGACAGGGGACAACAAGCTCCTACGAGCAGTACGTC. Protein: CAIPGQGTTSSYEQYV.

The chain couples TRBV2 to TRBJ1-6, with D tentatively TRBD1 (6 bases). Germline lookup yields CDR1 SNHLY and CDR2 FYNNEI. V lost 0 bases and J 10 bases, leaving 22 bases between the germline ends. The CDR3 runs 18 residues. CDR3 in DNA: TGTGCCAGCAGTGAAGCGCTTCTTTTTCTACAGGGAGAATCACCCCTCCACTTT. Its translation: CASSEALLFLQGESPLHF.

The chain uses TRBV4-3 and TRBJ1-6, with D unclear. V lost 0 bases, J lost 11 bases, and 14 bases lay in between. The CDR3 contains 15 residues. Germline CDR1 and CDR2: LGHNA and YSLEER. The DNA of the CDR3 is TGCGCCAGCAGCCAAGATCTGGGCCCGCAACCACCCCTCCACTTT. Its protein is CASSQDLGPQPPLHF.